This TCR beta chain was obtained from a study of blood T cell repertoires in COVID-19. TCRdb's table, derived via immunoSEQ multiplex PCR, lists solely in-frame clones and lacks some. The repertoire holds approximately 230,000 clones, about 91% seen once, with 6.3% in the top ten. Trimming stripped 6 bases from V and 10 bases from J, with 25 bases between. The CDR3 consists of 16 residues. CDR1 and CDR2 (germline): SGHTA, FQGNSA. The receptor was derived from a young woman with COVID-19, enrolled during active disease. The chain couples TRBV7-2 to TRBJ2-1, with D tentatively TRBD2 (7 bases). Sequencing was done on a sample of peripheral blood. CDR3 region: CASRRTGGTQGGEQFF. Written as DNA, the CDR3 is TGTGCCAGCAGGCGGACCGGGGGCACACAGGGAGGGGAGCAGTTCTTC.